The 30 T cell receptor beta chains below were found in one sample sequenced in a study of T cells after yellow fever vaccination. TCRdb re-derived calls from the 5' RACE reads in MiXCR, one entry per CDR3 protein. The sample yields approximately 600,000 distinct CDR3 sequences, more than 9% seen once. Sequenced material: PBMCs, taken on the day of the yellow fever booster vaccination. Receptor source: a man aged 25 to 45 who received the YFV17D yellow fever vaccine.

The chain recombines TRBV25-1 with TRBJ1-5, with D hard to call. CDR3 length: 19 amino acids. Trimming took 6 bases from V and 4 from J, leaving 28 bases between them. CDR1 and CDR2 (germline): MGHDK, SYGVNS. CDR3 region: CASSRFPGGFVEGNQPQHF. As DNA, the CDR3 is TGTGCCAGCAGCCGATTTCCTGGTGGTTTCGTCGAGGGAAATCAGCCCCAGCATTTT.

A few counts support this clonotype. The rearrangement joins TRBV12-3 or TRBV12-4 to TRBJ2-1; maybe TRBD2 (6 bases). This CDR3 is 16 amino acids long. The V and J ends lost 2 bases and 4 bases respectively, with 15 bases between them. CDR3 loop: CASSLRERTLYNEQFF. CDR3 nucleotide sequence: TGTGCCAGCAGTTTACGGGAGAGGACCCTATACAATGAGCAGTTCTTC.

The table lists this clonotype with a few counts. The chain joins TRBV20-1 to TRBJ1-5, with TRBD1 matching over 10 bases. Germline lookup yields CDR1 DFQATT and CDR2 SNEGSKA (reference sequence). Germline trimming cut 6 bases from V and 1 base from J; bases unmatched to any gene: 9. The CDR3 runs to 16 residues. This CDR3 is CSAAGTGVGSNQPQHF. Here the CDR3 DNA reads TGCAGTGCAGCCGGGACAGGGGTTGGGAGCAATCAGCCCCAGCATTTT.

This clonotype was counted only a few times. This sequence joins TRBV7-9 and TRBJ2-5, with D tentatively TRBD1 (6 bases). Germline CDR1 reads SEHNR; CDR2 reads FQNEAQ (reference sequence). The CDR3 is 15 residues long. Trimming took off 2 bases at V and 3 bases at J, with 13 bases between the two ends. CDR3 in DNA: TGTGCCAGCAGCTTAAACAGGAGGACAGAAGAGACCCAGTACTTC. Amino acids: CASSLNRRTEETQYF.

This clonotype was counted many times. The chain links TRBV23-1 to TRBJ2-5, with D uncertain. TRBV23-1 is labeled an ORF, and its function is uncertain. Deletions cut 0 bases from V and 4 bases from J, with 9 bases between. This CDR3 has 14 residues. The CDR3 nucleotides read TGCGCCAGCAGTCAATCTAGGCTAAGAGAGACCCAGTACTTC. Residues: CASSQSRLRETQYF.

This clonotype came up a few times. V gene TRBV4-2 combines with J gene TRBJ2-1; 10 bases are a match to TRBD2. CDR1 is LGHNA and CDR2 is YNFKEQ in the germline V gene. The CDR3 contains 19 residues. With V trimmed by 5 bases and J by 4 bases, 17 bases remained unmatched. The CDR3: CASSGGVLAGLVGYNEQFF. The CDR3 DNA reads TGTGCCAGCAGCGGTGGAGTACTAGCGGGGCTAGTGGGGTACAATGAGCAGTTCTTC.

Turning to this clonotype: Compared with germline, one end of the junction differs, possibly owing to a read error. CDR3 in amino acids: CATSGDDRGFLYNSPLHF. In DNA, the CDR3 is TGTGCCACCAGCGGAGACGACAGGGGTTTTCTCTATAATTCACCCCTCCACTTT. The chain joins TRBV15 to TRBJ1-6; 8 bases are a match to TRBD1. Germline V gives CDR1 LNHNV, CDR2 YYDKDF (reference sequence). This CDR3 has 18 amino acids.

This clonotype was seen many times. The chain uses TRBV10-2 and TRBJ2-3; 8 nucleotides agree with TRBD1. After removal of 6 bases from V and 3 bases from J, the junction contained 5 bases not matched to a gene. Per the germline V gene, CDR1 is WSHSY and CDR2 is SAAADI. The CDR3 length is 14 residues. In DNA form, the CDR3 reads TGCGCCAGCAGGCAGGGGGCTAGGACAGATACGCAGTATTTT. This encodes CASRQGARTDTQYF.

This clonotype was seen a few times. The genes are TRBV20-1 and TRBJ2-7; 10 positions match TRBD1. CDR3 size: 16 residues. Trimming at V came to 5 bases and at J to 4 bases, leaving 14 bases not matched to a gene. Germline CDR1 and CDR2: DFQATT and SNEGSKA (reference sequence). CDR3: CSAGNNRDRGPYEQYF. CDR3 nucleotides: TGCAGTGCTGGAAATAACCGGGACAGGGGCCCGTACGAGCAGTACTTC.

This clonotype was counted only a few times. This chain links TRBV6-6 with TRBJ1-5; tentative D call: TRBD1 (6 bases). The CDR3 is 13 residues long. Germline V gene sequence: CDR1 MNHNY, CDR2 SVGAGI (reference sequence). V shed 5 bases and J shed 7 bases, with 12 bases lying between them. This CDR3 is CASSTGLRQPQHF. CDR3 in DNA: TGTGCCAGCAGTACAGGGTTACGACAGCCCCAGCATTTT.

A few counts support this clonotype. The chain carries TRBV27 and TRBJ1-5, with D perhaps matching TRBD1 (5 bases). This CDR3 spans 15 amino acids. Trimming cost V 5 bases and J 6 bases, with 17 bases left between them. Germline V gene data show CDR1 as MNHEY and CDR2 as SMNVEV (reference sequence). For the CDR3, the DNA is TGTGCCAGCAGTAAATCAGGGTTAAGGACTCAGCCCCAGCATTTT. It encodes CASSKSGLRTQPQHF.

The sample holds many counts of this clonotype. The rearrangement uses TRBV4-3 and TRBJ1-4; the D is unclear. The CDR3 covers 15 residues. Germline CDR1 LGHNA, CDR2 YSLEER. V was pared by 0 bases and J by 7 bases, with 12 bases between. The CDR3 here is CASSQEIGSTEKLFF. The CDR3 DNA reads TGCGCCAGCAGCCAAGAAATCGGCAGTACTGAAAAACTGTTTTTT.

This chain links TRBV5-1 with TRBJ2-7; 7 bases map to TRBD2. Germline CDR1 and CDR2: SGHRS and YFSETQ. V shed 0 bases and J 3 bases; nucleotides not matched to a gene: 9. CDR3 size: 16 residues. CDR3 sequence (DNA): TGCGCCAGCAGCTTGGGGTCCAGCGGGAATGGCTACGAGCAGTACTTC. It encodes CASSLGSSGNGYEQYF.

This clonotype was detected a few times. The chain combines TRBV20-1 with TRBJ2-1; 9 bases fit TRBD2. The CDR3 has 15 residues. The germline V gene encodes CDR1 DFQATT and CDR2 SNEGSKA (reference sequence). The V gene end was trimmed by 1 base and the J gene end by 8 bases; junction bases not matched to a gene: 9. The CDR3: CSARVAGLARDEQFF. The CDR3 region has the DNA TGCAGTGCTAGAGTTGCGGGACTAGCCCGGGATGAGCAGTTCTTC.

Ten or more counts support this clonotype. The chain combines TRBV14 with TRBJ2-6; possibly TRBD1 for D (6 bases). Germline V gene sequence: CDR1 SGHDN, CDR2 FVKESK. The CDR3 has 19 amino acids. V was pared by 5 bases and J by 0 bases, with 20 bases between. CDR3 coding DNA: TGTGCCAGCAGCAACTACCGCACGACAGGCCCCTCTGGGGCCAACGTCCTGACTTTC. Translating it yields CASSNYRTTGPSGANVLTF.

CDR3: CASSPRLAGAGDTQYF. The CDR3 DNA reads TGTGCCAGCAGTCCGCGACTAGCGGGAGCGGGGGATACGCAGTATTTT. The J gene is TRBJ2-3, the V gene TRBV27; 12 bases are a match to TRBD2. The CDR3 runs to 16 residues. Germline V gene sequence: CDR1 MNHEY, CDR2 SMNVEV (reference sequence). V lost 5 bases and J lost 6; bases outside the gene matches: 9.

This clonotype has ten or more counts. The V call is TRBV4-3, the J call TRBJ2-5; either TRBD1 or TRBD2 may fit D (5 bases each). Germline V gene lookup returns CDR1 LGHNA and CDR2 YSLEER. The V end lost 1 base, the J end lost 0 bases, and 9 bases lay between the germline ends. This CDR3 is built from 15 residues. The CDR3: CASSQAGHYQETQYF. Here the CDR3 DNA reads TGCGCCAGCAGCCAAGCGGGGCACTACCAAGAGACCCAGTACTTC.

This clonotype was detected a few times. The chain has TRBV10-3 and TRBJ2-7; D is unclear. Trimming removed 8 bases from V and 0 bases from J, with 11 bases in between. Looked up from germline, CDR1 is ENHRY and CDR2 is SYGVKD. The CDR3 spans 13 residues. The CDR3 sequence: CAIGAESSYEQYF. DNA of the CDR3: TGTGCCATCGGTGCGGAGAGCTCCTACGAGCAGTACTTC.

The sample holds many counts of this clonotype. The genes are TRBV4-3 and TRBJ1-6, with D uncertain. The CDR3 has 13 amino acids. V was cut by 0 bases and J by 9 bases, with 6 bases left in between. Germline-derived CDR1 and CDR2 are LGHNA and YSLEER. As DNA, the CDR3 is TGCGCCAGCAGCCAAGATCAGCGTTCACCCCTCCACTTT. It codes for CASSQDQRSPLHF.

This clonotype was counted between two and nine times. The J gene is TRBJ2-5, the V gene TRBV10-3; D unclear. Trimming took off 6 bases at V and 5 bases at J, with 10 bases between the two ends. Germline assignment: CDR1 ENHRY and CDR2 SYGVKD. The CDR3 extends over 12 amino acids. Here the CDR3 DNA reads TGTGCCATCAGGCAGACTGGGGAGACCCAGTACTTC. Its protein product is CAIRQTGETQYF.

This clonotype showed up many times. The chain uses TRBV28 and TRBJ2-2, with D possibly TRBD1 on 5 matching bases. V lost 5 bases and J 1 base, leaving 11 bases between the germline ends. CDR1 MDHEN and CDR2 SYDVKM come from the germline V gene. The CDR3 totals 15 residues. The CDR3 loop reads CASSRGGRNTGELFF. CDR3 bases: TGTGCCAGCAGTAGGGGCGGAAGGAACACCGGGGAGCTGTTTTTT.

A few counts support this clonotype. The genes are TRBV12-3 or TRBV12-4 and TRBJ1-6; 9 positions match TRBD1. V lost 7 bases, J lost 9 bases, and 10 bases stayed unmatched. The CDR3 contains 15 residues. As DNA, the CDR3 is TGTGCCAGCACCACCAATCGGGACAGGGTTTCACCCCTCCACTTT. Its protein product is CASTTNRDRVSPLHF.

The rearrangement joins TRBV20-1 to TRBJ2-7; TRBD1 matches 8 bases. This CDR3 contains 12 residues. The J segment lost 5 bases and the V segment lost 5 bases, leaving 5 bases of the junction unmatched. Germline CDR1 is DFQATT and CDR2 is SNEGSKA (reference sequence). CDR3: CSASQGGHEQYF. The CDR3, as DNA: TGCAGTGCTTCACAGGGGGGTCACGAGCAGTACTTC.

In this sample, this clonotype turned up a few times. The chain links TRBV7-9 to TRBJ2-7; 7 nucleotides match TRBD1. Germline V gene lookup returns CDR1 SEHNR and CDR2 FQNEAQ (reference sequence). The CDR3 runs to 14 residues. Trimming at V came to 0 bases and at J to 6 bases, leaving 5 bases not matched to a gene. The CDR3 protein is CASSLAGQVGEQYF. The CDR3 nucleotides are TGTGCCAGCAGCTTAGCTGGACAGGTTGGCGAGCAGTACTTC.

The chain has TRBV9 and TRBJ2-1; TRBD2 is a possible D gene (5 bases). The CDR3 runs to 13 residues. V lost 7 bases, J lost 8 bases, and 16 bases lay in between. Germline CDR1 is SGDLS and CDR2 is YYNGEE. The CDR3 loop is CASPFEGRDEQFF. In nucleotides, the CDR3 is TGTGCCAGCCCATTCGAGGGTAGAGATGAGCAGTTCTTC. Full variable domain (remainder filled in from reference TRBV9 and TRBJ2-1): DSGVTQTPKHLITATGQRVTLRCSPRSGDLSVYWYQQSLDQGLQFLIQYYNGEERAKGNILERFSAQQFPDLHSELNLSSLELGDSALYFCASPFEGRDEQFFGPGTRLTVL.

In its sample, this clonotype was seen a few times. The chain employs TRBV5-1 and TRBJ2-3; D might be TRBD1 (6 bases). Germline lookup yields CDR1 SGHRS and CDR2 YFSETQ. Between the trimmed V and J ends, which lost 4 bases and 1 base, there was a span of 10 bases. The CDR3 spans 14 residues. CDR3 amino acids: CASSADSGTDTQYF. The CDR3, as DNA: TGCGCCAGCAGCGCGGACAGTGGCACAGATACGCAGTATTTT.

The V gene is TRBV9, the J gene TRBJ1-1; 9 bases align to TRBD1. The CDR3 contains 15 residues. In germline, CDR1 is SGDLS, CDR2 YYNGEE. After removal of 4 bases from V and 1 base from J, the junction contained 5 bases not matched to a gene. As DNA, the CDR3 is TGTGCCAGCAGCTTACAGGGGGCGGGGAACACTGAAGCTTTCTTT. Protein product: CASSLQGAGNTEAFF.

This clonotype was counted many times. The gene calls are TRBV7-6 and TRBJ1-3; D is ambiguous. The CDR3 runs 14 residues. Per germline, CDR1 SGHVS and CDR2 FNYEAQ. The V end was cut by 4 bases, the J end by 2 bases, with 9 bases between. The CDR3, as DNA: TGTGCCAGCAGCTCGGTCGCGGCTGGAAACACCATATATTTT. Its protein is CASSSVAAGNTIYF.

This clonotype has only a few counts. This chain uses TRBV7-9 with TRBJ2-7, with D hard to call. This CDR3 spans 13 amino acids. Germline V gives CDR1 SEHNR, CDR2 FQNEAQ (reference sequence). V was shortened by 0 bases and J by 3 bases, with 6 bases between the two germline ends. CDR3 bases: TGTGCCAGCAGCTTAGCGCCGGTCTACGAGCAGTACTTC. Translation: CASSLAPVYEQYF.

The J gene is TRBJ2-3, the V gene TRBV2; TRBD2 matches 10 bases. Per germline, CDR1 SNHLY and CDR2 FYNNEI. The CDR3 sequence is 16 residues long. V gave up 5 bases and J gave up 5 bases; unmatched junction bases: 10. CDR3 region: CASSPESGRAGDTQYF. CDR3 coding DNA: TGTGCCAGCAGTCCAGAAAGCGGGAGGGCGGGAGATACGCAGTATTTT. Combining the CDR3 with reference TRBV2 and TRBJ2-3 gives the whole variable domain EPEVTQTPSHQVTQMGQEVILRCVPISNHLYFYWYRQILGQKVEFLVSFYNNEISEKSEIFDDQFSVERPDGSNFTLKIRSTKLEDSAMYFCASSPESGRAGDTQYFGPGTRLTVL.